Below, 8 T cell receptor beta chains from the same sample are listed, as sequenced in a study of control samples from healthy donors and cancer patients (dated by TCRdb to 2020 to 2021). Library construction relied on the immunoSEQ multiplex PCR assay. TCRdb carries this immuneACCESS record with in-frame sequences only. Its versions omit some clonotypes, under half of them owing to an unresolved V gene in the studies checked, with the rest unexplained. The sample table shows about 180,000 clones, and approximately 92% are seen once. The ten most abundant clones make up over 1.1% of the sample. The sequenced sample consisted of blood. The receptors were sampled from a man between 25 and 39 years old in good health.

The V call is TRBV5-1, the J call TRBJ1-2, with unresolved D. There are 16 residues in the CDR3. The V gene's germline CDR1 is SGHRS and CDR2 YFSETQ. Trimming shortened V by 4 bases and J by 4 bases, and 20 bases separated the two germline ends. CDR3 loop: CASSPGHQSKSYGYTF. CDR3 nucleotide sequence: TGCGCCAGCAGCCCCGGGCACCAGTCGAAGAGCTATGGCTACACCTTC. Using reference TRBV5-1 and TRBJ1-2 for the parts outside the CDR3, the full variable domain is KAGVTQTPRYLIKTRGQQVTLSCSPISGHRSVSWYQQTPGQGLQFLFEYFSETQRNKGNFPGRFSGRQFSNSRSEMNVSTLELGDSALYLCASSPGHQSKSYGYTFGSGTRLTVV.

The rearrangement uses TRBV4-2 and TRBJ1-1, with TRBD1 as a possible D gene (5 bases). Germline-derived CDR1 and CDR2 are LGHNA and YNFKEQ. The CDR3 is 16 amino acids. V was clipped by 1 base and J by 4 bases, with 16 bases between them. The CDR3 nucleotides are TGTGCCAGCAGCCAAGTCGGCGTTCAGGGAACCACTGAAGCTTTCTTT. Protein: CASSQVGVQGTTEAFF.

This sequence joins TRBV6-6 and TRBJ1-6; D is possibly TRBD1 (6 bases). Trimming cost V 4 bases and J 10 bases, with 17 bases left between them. CDR1 MNHNY and CDR2 SVGAGI come from the germline V gene (reference sequence). This CDR3 region has 15 residues. The CDR3 DNA is TGTGCCAGCAGTTTGAACAGGGCCCTAAACTCACCCCTCCACTTT. Translation gives CASSLNRALNSPLHF.

The V gene is TRBV25-1, the J gene TRBJ2-3; 7 positions match TRBD1. The CDR3 is 16 amino acids. The germline V gene has CDR1 MGHDK and CDR2 SYGVNS. J gave up 3 bases and V 6 bases, and 12 bases lay outside the gene matches. The CDR3 loop is CASSDSTGMSTDTQYF. DNA of the CDR3: TGTGCCAGCAGCGACTCGACAGGGATGAGTACAGATACGCAGTATTTT.

The V gene is TRBV11-3, the J gene TRBJ2-1; possibly TRBD1 for D (5 bases). Germline CDR1 SGHNT, CDR2 YENEEA. This CDR3 has 13 amino acids. V lost 0 bases and J lost 7, with 7 bases in between. The CDR3 DNA reads as TGTGCCAGCAGCTTAGACAGGGATAATGAGCAGTTCTTC. It encodes CASSLDRDNEQFF. The full variable domain, completed using reference TRBV11-3 and TRBJ2-1, is EAGVVQSPRYKIIEKKQPVAFWCNPISGHNTLYWYLQNLGQGPELLIRYENEEAVDDSQLPKDRFSAERLKGVDSTLKIQPAELGDSAVYLCASSLDRDNEQFFGPGTRLTVL.

This clone was seen only a few times. This chain joins TRBV5-5 and TRBJ1-6; 7 bases fit TRBD1. This CDR3 has 15 residues. Germline V lookup: CDR1 SGHKS, CDR2 YYEKEE (reference sequence). The ends lost 6 bases at V and 4 bases at J; junction bases unmatched: 7. CDR3 coding DNA: TGTGCCAGCATATCAGGGGGAACTTATAATTCACCCCTCCACTTT. Protein product: CASISGGTYNSPLHF.

This clone was found once. The chain combines TRBV5-1 with TRBJ2-1; 7 bases map to TRBD2. V was pared by 1 base and J by 4 bases, with 8 bases of the junction left unmatched. CDR3 length: 16 residues. CDR1 is SGHRS and CDR2 is YFSETQ in the germline V gene. The chain's CDR3 is CASSLSGNGGYNEQFF. The CDR3 bases are TGCGCCAGCAGCTTGTCGGGGAACGGGGGGTACAATGAGCAGTTCTTC.

This clone was picked up a small number of times. The V gene is TRBV7-9, the J gene TRBJ1-1; TRBD1 agrees at 8 bases. Germline-derived CDR1 and CDR2 are SEHNR and FQNEAQ (reference sequence). V shed 5 bases, J shed 3 bases, and the junction held 5 bases outside the gene matches. The CDR3 sequence is 14 residues long. The CDR3 DNA reads as TGTGCCAGCAGCGGGTACAGGGGGTACACTGAAGCTTTCTTT. Translation gives CASSGYRGYTEAFF.